Included here is one T cell receptor beta chain sequence, with context. Its antigen is as yet unknown. The data belong to a study of cytomegalovirus exposure and HLA in healthy donors. Study-level findings and limits: The study listed around 150 cytomegalovirus-associated TCR beta chains.

CDR3 size: 17 residues. Trimming cost V 3 bases and J 2 bases, with 14 bases left between them. CDR1 is SGHDN and CDR2 is FVKESK in the germline V gene. Clones were sequenced by immunoSEQ multiplex PCR, and TCRdb holds only the in-frame ones, with some missing. The sample lists some 76,000 clones, less than 95% occurring once. The TCR originated in a woman between 18 and 29 years old in good health and CMV-seropositive. Sequenced material: PBMCs. The J gene is TRBJ2-6, the V gene TRBV14; possibly TRBD1 for D (5 bases). In DNA, the CDR3 is TGTGCCAGCAGCCAGTCCCCAGGGCGGCCTGGGGCCAACGTCCTGACTTTC. Its protein is CASSQSPGRPGANVLTF.